This is a list of T cell receptor beta chains from one sample in a study of response to subunit inactivated influenza vaccine. Via MiXCR, TCRdb re-called the RT-PCR reads, giving one row per CDR3 protein. The table has some 520,000 distinct CDR3 sequences, about 15% seen once. The sample was CD4+ T cells sorted from PBMCs, taken roughly 24 months after vaccination. The receptors here all came from a man aged 50 to 69 who received an inactivated influenza vaccine. Both conserved end residues are part of each CDR3.

CASSFIPASQSYNEQFF | TRBJ2-1 | TRBV7-2
CAPKSRDSNTGELFF | TRBJ2-2 | TRBV7-9
CASSRDSHTEAFF | TRBJ1-1 | TRBV28
CASSLGSLVAGQETQYF | TRBJ2-5 | TRBV5-1
CSARDPRTYEQYF | TRBJ2-7 | TRBV20-1
CASSSPLQGPQETQYF | TRBJ2-5 | TRBV5-6
CASSFPPAQETQYF | TRBJ2-5 | TRBV5-1
CASSQTSGSAIWYEQYF | TRBJ2-7 | TRBV3-1
CASSQAGQGGNEQYF | TRBJ2-7 | TRBV3-1
CASSESLIAGERTQYF | TRBJ2-5 | TRBV25-1
CASSQQTGGTDTQYF | TRBJ2-3 | TRBV4-3
CASSQEGRRGQLFF | TRBJ2-2 | TRBV4-1
CASSQQKGFINEQFF | TRBJ2-1 | TRBV7-9
CASTRVEDYGYTF | TRBJ1-2 | TRBV12-3/TRBV12-4
CASCFGAGVRNEQFF | TRBJ2-1 | TRBV5-5
CAWSASSTLGTEQFF | TRBJ2-1 | TRBV30
CATSDNSPGQTYEQYF | TRBJ2-7 | TRBV24-1
CASSPPRAAYEQYF | TRBJ2-7 | TRBV5-1
CASQTSGISYEQYF | TRBJ2-7 | TRBV6-1
CASSQLTGANVLTF | TRBJ2-6 | TRBV14
CATHQREPNTGELFF | TRBJ2-2 | TRBV28
CASSGGDRIYGYTF | TRBJ1-2 | TRBV5-1
CSASSGRRREQYF | TRBJ2-7 | TRBV20-1
CSVEVLPQGRNEQFF | TRBJ2-1 | TRBV29-1
CASTQGRYEQYF | TRBJ2-7 | TRBV12-3/TRBV12-4
CASSSYLGTQYF | TRBJ2-5 | TRBV7-2
CASKRGQGNTDTQYF | TRBJ2-3 | TRBV25-1
CASSQEVERFEVF | TRBJ2-1 | TRBV4-2
CASSLAGGPYGYTF | TRBJ1-2 | TRBV7-2
CSAQAGLPQETQYF | TRBJ2-5 | TRBV20-1
CSVRSGQRQETQYF | TRBJ2-5 | TRBV29-1
CASRHLGGGEQFF | TRBJ2-1 | TRBV21-1
CASSLEPTSGAVGELFF | TRBJ2-2 | TRBV5-1
CAITSGRQPYNEQFF | TRBJ2-1 | TRBV10-3
CASRTSGGELFF | TRBJ2-2 | TRBV28
CASSLIGSRGSYNEQFF | TRBJ2-1 | TRBV11-2
CASSYRDRDGGTQYF | TRBJ2-3 | TRBV27
CASSPLAEQGNYNEQFF | TRBJ2-1 | TRBV21-1
CATSDPAGLYNEQFF | TRBJ2-1 | TRBV24-1
CASHKLAGTNEQFF | TRBJ2-1 | TRBV6-1
CASTAGGKLFF | TRBJ1-4 | TRBV12-3/TRBV12-4
CACSQELLAGVPDTQYF | TRBJ2-3 | TRBV4-2
CASSSQRDTQYF | TRBJ2-3 | TRBV12-3/TRBV12-4
CASRPWISGNTIYF | TRBJ1-3 | TRBV6-1
CASSPDRGGYNEQFF | TRBJ2-1 | TRBV5-1
CASIRRLADEQYF | TRBJ2-7 | TRBV2